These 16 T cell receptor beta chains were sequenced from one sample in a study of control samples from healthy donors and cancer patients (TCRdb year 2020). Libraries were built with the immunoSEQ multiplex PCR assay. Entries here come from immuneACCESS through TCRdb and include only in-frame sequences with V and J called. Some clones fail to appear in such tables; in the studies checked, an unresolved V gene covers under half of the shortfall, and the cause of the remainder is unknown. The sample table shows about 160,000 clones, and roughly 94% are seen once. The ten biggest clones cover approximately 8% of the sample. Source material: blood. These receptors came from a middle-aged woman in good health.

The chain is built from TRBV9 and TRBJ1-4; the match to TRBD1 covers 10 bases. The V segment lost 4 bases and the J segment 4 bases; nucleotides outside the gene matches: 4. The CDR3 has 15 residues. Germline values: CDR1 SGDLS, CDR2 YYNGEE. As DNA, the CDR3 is TGTGCCAGCAGCACTGACAGGGGGCTTAATGAAAAACTGTTTTTT. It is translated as CASSTDRGLNEKLFF.

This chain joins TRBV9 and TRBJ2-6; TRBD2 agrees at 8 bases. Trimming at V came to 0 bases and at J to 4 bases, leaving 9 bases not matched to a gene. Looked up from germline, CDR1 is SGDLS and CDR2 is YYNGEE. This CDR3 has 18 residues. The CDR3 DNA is TGTGCCAGCAGCGTAGTACTAGCGGAGCCCTCGGGGGCCAACGTCCTGACTTTC. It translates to CASSVVLAEPSGANVLTF.

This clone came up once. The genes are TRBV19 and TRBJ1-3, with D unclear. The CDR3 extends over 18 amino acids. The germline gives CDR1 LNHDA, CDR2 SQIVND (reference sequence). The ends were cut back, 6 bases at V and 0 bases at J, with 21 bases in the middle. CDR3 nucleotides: TGTGCCAGTAGAACGGTTGGAAGGGTGAATCGCTCTGGAAACACCATATATTTT. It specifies CASRTVGRVNRSGNTIYF.

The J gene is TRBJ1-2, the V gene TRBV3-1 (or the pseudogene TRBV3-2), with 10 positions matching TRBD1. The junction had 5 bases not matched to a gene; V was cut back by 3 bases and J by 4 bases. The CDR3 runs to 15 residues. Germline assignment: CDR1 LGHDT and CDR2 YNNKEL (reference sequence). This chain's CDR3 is CASSQVRTGGYGYTF. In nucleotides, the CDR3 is TGTGCCAGCAGCCAGGTCCGGACAGGGGGCTATGGCTACACCTTC.

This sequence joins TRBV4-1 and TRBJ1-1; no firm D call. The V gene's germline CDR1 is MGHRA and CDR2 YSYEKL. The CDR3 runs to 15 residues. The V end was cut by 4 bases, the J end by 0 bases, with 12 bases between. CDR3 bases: TGCGCCAGCAGCCTCGAAGAGGCGGTGAACACTGAAGCTTTCTTT. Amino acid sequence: CASSLEEAVNTEAFF.

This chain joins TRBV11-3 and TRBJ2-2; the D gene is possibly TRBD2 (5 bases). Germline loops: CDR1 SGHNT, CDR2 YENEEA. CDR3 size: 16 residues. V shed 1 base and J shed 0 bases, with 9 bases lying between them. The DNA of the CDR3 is TGTGCCAGCAGCTTAGGAGGACTCACGAACACCGGGGAGCTGTTTTTT. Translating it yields CASSLGGLTNTGELFF.

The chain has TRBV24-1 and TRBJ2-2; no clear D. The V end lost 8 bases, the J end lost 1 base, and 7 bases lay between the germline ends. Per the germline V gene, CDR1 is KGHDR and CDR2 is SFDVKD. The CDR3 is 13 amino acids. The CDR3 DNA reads TGTGCCACCATGAGTGGGAACACCGGGGAGCTGTTTTTT. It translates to CATMSGNTGELFF.

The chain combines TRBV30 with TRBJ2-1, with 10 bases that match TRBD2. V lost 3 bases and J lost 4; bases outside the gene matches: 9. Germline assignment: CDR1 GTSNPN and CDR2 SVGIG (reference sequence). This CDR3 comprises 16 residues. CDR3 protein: CAWRPTLTSGYNEQFF. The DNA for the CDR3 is TGTGCCTGGAGGCCCACTCTGACTAGCGGGTACAATGAGCAGTTCTTC.

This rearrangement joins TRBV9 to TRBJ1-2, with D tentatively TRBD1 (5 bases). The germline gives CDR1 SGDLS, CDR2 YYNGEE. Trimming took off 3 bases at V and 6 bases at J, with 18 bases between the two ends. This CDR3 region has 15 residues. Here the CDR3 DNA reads TGTGCCAGCAGCGGCAGAACCCAGGGATTGGATGGCTACACCTTC. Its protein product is CASSGRTQGLDGYTF.

CDR3 residues: CASSQAPGRQGDGNTIYF. The CDR3 DNA reads TGTGCCAGCAGCCAAGCGCCCGGCCGACAGGGAGACGGAAACACCATATATTTT. The V call is TRBV4-2, the J call TRBJ1-3; 7 bases align to TRBD1. With 1 base clipped from V and 4 bases from J, the junction kept 13 bases outside the gene matches. Per germline, CDR1 LGHNA and CDR2 YNFKEQ. The CDR3 runs to 18 residues.

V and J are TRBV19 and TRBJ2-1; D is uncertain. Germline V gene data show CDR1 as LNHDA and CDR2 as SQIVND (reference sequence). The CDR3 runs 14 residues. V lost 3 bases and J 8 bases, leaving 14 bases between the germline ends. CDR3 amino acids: CASSMLLPPHEQFF. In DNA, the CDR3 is TGTGCCAGTAGTATGTTACTACCCCCACATGAGCAGTTCTTC.

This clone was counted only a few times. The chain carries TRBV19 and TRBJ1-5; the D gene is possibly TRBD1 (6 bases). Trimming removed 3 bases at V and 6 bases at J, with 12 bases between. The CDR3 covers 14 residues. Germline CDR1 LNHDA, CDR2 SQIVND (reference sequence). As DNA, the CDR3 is TGTGCCAGTAGTATTCTGGGGGCAAGTCAGCCCCAGCATTTT. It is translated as CASSILGASQPQHF.

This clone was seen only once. The CDR3 protein is CASSDQGASSGSYGYTF. As DNA, the CDR3 is TGTGCCAGCAGCGACCAGGGGGCGAGTTCTGGGTCCTATGGCTACACCTTC. V and J are TRBV6-2 or TRBV6-3 and TRBJ1-2, with TRBD1 identical over 8 bases. From germline, CDR1 is MNHEY and CDR2 SVGEGT. J was trimmed by 4 bases and V by 6 bases; bases with no gene match: 16. The CDR3 sequence is 17 residues long.

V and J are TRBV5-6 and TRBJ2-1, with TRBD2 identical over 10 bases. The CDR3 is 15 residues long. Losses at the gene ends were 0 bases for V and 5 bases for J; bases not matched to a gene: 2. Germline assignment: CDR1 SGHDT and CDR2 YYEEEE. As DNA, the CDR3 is TGTGCCAGCAGCTTGGGACTAGCGGGCAACAATGAGCAGTTCTTC. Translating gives CASSLGLAGNNEQFF.

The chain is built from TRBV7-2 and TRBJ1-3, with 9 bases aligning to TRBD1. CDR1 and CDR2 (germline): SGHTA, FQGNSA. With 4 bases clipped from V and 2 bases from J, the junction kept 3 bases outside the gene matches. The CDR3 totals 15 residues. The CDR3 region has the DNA TGTGCCAGCAGCTACCGGACAGGGGCTGGAAACACCATATATTTT. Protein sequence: CASSYRTGAGNTIYF.

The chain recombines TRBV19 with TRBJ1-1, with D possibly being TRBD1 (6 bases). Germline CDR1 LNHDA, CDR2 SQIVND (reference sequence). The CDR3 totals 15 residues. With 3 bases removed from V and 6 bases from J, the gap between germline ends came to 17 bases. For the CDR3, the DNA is TGTGCCAGTAGTATGCGGTGGGGGGCGCGGGCTGAAGCTTTCTTT. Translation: CASSMRWGARAEAFF.